These 13 T cell receptor beta chains were sequenced from one sample in a study of glioma-infiltrating T cells. TCR alpha and beta CDR3 regions were amplified from RNA using iRepertoire nested multiplex PCR. TCRdb itself ran the multiplex PCR reads through MiXCR, one entry per CDR3 protein. The sample has about 130,000 distinct CDR3 sequences, roughly 24% seen once. The material sequenced was glioma tissue, nonneoplastic brain tissue, or PBMCs (not recorded which). Source of these receptors: a human donor with low-grade glioma or glioblastoma, undergoing nonglioma brain surgery, or in good health (not recorded which).

This clonotype was seen a few times. J is TRBJ2-1 and V is TRBV5-5, with a weak D call TRBD2 (5 bases). V was shortened by 2 bases and J by 7 bases, with 28 bases between the two germline ends. The CDR3 extends over 19 amino acids. Germline CDR1 SGHKS, CDR2 YYEKEE (reference sequence). The CDR3 loop is CASSLRSVWEQRSWNEQFF. For the CDR3, the DNA is TGTGCCAGCAGCTTACGAAGCGTGTGGGAGCAAAGAAGTTGGAATGAGCAGTTCTTC.

The sample holds many counts of this clonotype. The V gene is TRBV6-1, the J gene TRBJ1-1; TRBD1 aligns across 12 bases. This CDR3 region has 16 residues. Germline CDR1 is MNHNS and CDR2 is SASEGT. The V and J ends lost 6 bases and 4 bases, in that order; junction bases with no gene match: 9. The CDR3 is CASRPRDRGLRTEAFF. The DNA of the CDR3 is TGTGCCAGCAGACCCCGGGACAGGGGGCTACGCACTGAAGCTTTCTTT.

This clonotype was seen ten or more times. The chain joins TRBV11-3 to TRBJ2-1; TRBD2 matches at 9 bases. This CDR3 comprises 15 residues. The germline CDR1 and CDR2 sequences are SGHNT and YENEEA. The trim removed 1 base at V and 8 bases at J, leaving 6 bases unmatched. The CDR3 reads CASSLGPVAGDEQFF. In DNA form, the CDR3 reads TGTGCCAGCAGCTTAGGCCCCGTAGCGGGAGATGAGCAGTTCTTC.

This clonotype showed up many times. This chain uses TRBV7-2 with TRBJ2-3, with D tentatively TRBD2 (6 bases). Per the germline V gene, CDR1 is SGHTA and CDR2 is FQGNSA. The V gene lost 5 bases and the J gene lost 1 base, with 19 bases spanning the gap. The CDR3 has 17 amino acids. DNA of the CDR3: TGTGCCAGCAGCCCCCGGTTAGGGCGGAGGGGCACAGATACGCAGTATTTT. Translating gives CASSPRLGRRGTDTQYF.

This clonotype was counted between two and nine times. The rearrangement joins TRBV9 to TRBJ2-4; 8 positions agree with TRBD1. V lost 4 bases to trimming and J lost 3 bases; unmatched junction nucleotides: 3. The germline V gene has CDR1 SGDLS and CDR2 YYNGEE. The CDR3 spans 14 residues. CDR3: CASSPQGGKNIQYF. CDR3 nucleotide sequence: TGTGCCAGCAGCCCACAGGGGGGCAAAAACATTCAGTACTTC. Full variable domain (remainder filled in from reference TRBV9 and TRBJ2-4): DSGVTQTPKHLITATGQRVTLRCSPRSGDLSVYWYQQSLDQGLQFLIQYYNGEERAKGNILERFSAQQFPDLHSELNLSSLELGDSALYFCASSPQGGKNIQYFGAGTRLSVL.

Turning to this clonotype: The final CDR3 position lacks the conserved phenylalanine or tryptophan, pointing to a likely read error. The chain employs TRBV2 and TRBJ2-1; 8 nucleotides line up with TRBD1. V gave up 8 bases and J gave up 6 bases; unmatched junction bases: 9. The germline CDR1 and CDR2 sequences are SNHLY and FYNNEI. The CDR3 extends over 14 amino acids. CDR3 region: CASLPGQDFNEQFL. The DNA of the CDR3 is TGTGCCAGCCTACCGGGACAGGACTTCAATGAGCAGTTCTTA.

This chain uses TRBV19 with TRBJ1-3, with 7 nucleotides matching TRBD1. Germline values: CDR1 LNHDA, CDR2 SQIVND (reference sequence). The CDR3 spans 16 residues. Germline trimming cut 0 bases from V and 0 bases from J; bases unmatched to any gene: 2. CDR3 sequence reads: CASSIDRDSSGNTIYF. CDR3 sequence (DNA): TGTGCCAGTAGTATAGATCGGGACAGCTCTGGAAACACCATATATTTT.

This clonotype was seen repeatedly, ten times or more. The V and J genes are TRBV4-2 and TRBJ2-2; TRBD1 or TRBD2 may be the D gene (5 bases each). The V end lost 5 bases, the J end lost 4 bases, and 17 bases lay between the germline ends. The CDR3 is made up of 16 amino acids. Germline assignment: CDR1 LGHNA and CDR2 YNFKEQ. CDR3 in DNA: TGTGCCAGCAGCACCCAGCCCGGGGCGGCCACCGGGGAGCTGTTTTTT. Translating it yields CASSTQPGAATGELFF.

This clonotype was seen a single time. The V gene is TRBV29-1, the J gene TRBJ1-3; a possible D gene is TRBD1 (6 bases). Germline CDR1 SQVTM, CDR2 ANQGSEA. The CDR3 is made up of 14 amino acids. Trimming removed 1 base at V and 1 base at J, with 8 bases between. In nucleotides, the CDR3 is TGCAGCGTTGAAGGGGACATATCTGGAAACACCATATATTTT. It yields the protein CSVEGDISGNTIYF.

This clonotype has at least ten counts. The chain has TRBV7-2 and TRBJ2-7; D remains unclear. CDR1 is SGHTA, CDR2 FQGNSA, per germline. The CDR3 spans 12 residues. Trimming shortened V by 5 bases and J by 6 bases, and 11 bases separated the two germline ends. The CDR3 here is CASSPSVSEQYF. The CDR3 bases are TGTGCCAGCAGCCCCAGCGTTAGCGAGCAGTACTTC.

The chain uses TRBV19 and TRBJ2-1; a weak D match, TRBD2 (5 bases). The CDR3 runs to 15 residues. Germline-derived CDR1 and CDR2 are LNHDA and SQIVND (reference sequence). The V and J ends lost 7 bases and 3 bases respectively, with 16 bases between them. The DNA for the CDR3 is TGTGCCAGTAATATTGTGGGCGGGTTCTACAATGAGCAGTTCTTC. It yields the protein CASNIVGGFYNEQFF.

About this clonotype: The conserved phenylalanine or tryptophan normally closing the CDR3 is absent here, so this likely arose from a read error. The chain is built from TRBV5-4 and TRBJ2-5; D gene uncertain. V dropped 1 base and J dropped 5 bases, with 12 bases sitting between them. The germline gives CDR1 SGHNT, CDR2 YYREEE (reference sequence). This CDR3 contains 14 residues. Here the CDR3 reads CASSLRRQLETQYL. DNA of the CDR3: TGTGCCAGCAGCTTGCGGCGACAATTGGAGACCCAGTACTTG.

This clonotype was observed many times. The chain carries TRBV20-1 and TRBJ2-7, with 8 bases identical to TRBD2. The CDR3 runs 14 residues. In germline, CDR1 is DFQATT, CDR2 SNEGSKA (reference sequence). The J segment lost 6 bases and the V segment lost 6 bases, leaving 13 bases of the junction unmatched. The CDR3 nucleotides read TGCAGTGCGCCGGCAGGAGCGGGAGACGGCGAGCAGTACTTC. Protein: CSAPAGAGDGEQYF.